A single sample is the source of the 20 T cell receptor beta chains below, sequenced in a study of metastatic and nonmetastatic thyroid tumors. Patients underwent thyroid surgery, and none had received any treatment before it. TCRdb reprocessed the PCR reads via MiXCR. Among roughly 20,000 clones listed, around a third were seen once. The sequencing sample was made of tumor tissue. The receptors here all came from a female donor with papillary thyroid cancer or a benign thyroid nodule (not recorded which). Some clones in this sample may be carry-over from other donors' samples.

This chain uses TRBV7-3 with TRBJ2-3, with 8 positions matching TRBD2. The J segment lost 4 bases and the V segment lost 5 bases, leaving 8 bases of the junction unmatched. CDR1 and CDR2 from the germline V gene are SGHTA and FQGTGA. The CDR3 extends over 15 amino acids. In DNA form, the CDR3 reads TGTGCCAGCAGCACCACCGGGGGGGGTGCAGATACGCAGTATTTT. It translates to CASSTTGGGADTQYF. The full variable domain, rest sourced from reference TRBV7-3 and TRBJ2-3, is GAGVSQTPSNKVTEKGKYVELRCDPISGHTALYWYRQSLGQGPEFLIYFQGTGAADDSGLPNDRFFAVRPEGSVSTLKIQRTERGDSAVYLCASSTTGGGADTQYFGPGTRLTVL.

Regarding this clone: The CDR3 does not close with the conserved phenylalanine or tryptophan, likely indicating a read error. The chain couples TRBV20-1 to TRBJ2-5, with D tentatively TRBD1 or TRBD2 (7 bases each). The CDR3 length is 15 residues. Germline values: CDR1 DFQATT, CDR2 SNEGSKA (reference sequence). Trimming cost V 3 bases and J 5 bases, with 19 bases left between them. In DNA form, the CDR3 reads TGCAGTGCTAGTCCAGGGGGGGGGCCTTGGGAGACCCAGTACTCC. Its translation is CSASPGGGPWETQYS.

This clone was detected a few times. The chain links TRBV19 to TRBJ2-7; 12 bases match TRBD2. There are 15 residues in the CDR3. With V trimmed by 6 bases and J by 3 bases, 6 bases remained unmatched. Looked up from germline, CDR1 is LNHDA and CDR2 is SQIVND (reference sequence). DNA of the CDR3: TGTGCCAGTAGCACGGGACTAGCGGGTTTCTACGAGCAGTACTTC. The encoded protein is CASSTGLAGFYEQYF.

Turning to this clone: A much larger clone is a single base away; this may be a read error. The chain employs TRBV4-2 and TRBJ2-1, with 8 bases aligning to TRBD1. The V gene's germline CDR1 is LGHNA and CDR2 YNFKEQ. The CDR3 is 16 amino acids. The CDR3 bases are TGTTCCAGCAGACAACAGGGGGTGGCTTATAGTAATGAGCAGTTCTTC. It is translated as CSSRQQGVAYSNEQFF.

V usage is TRBV30 and J usage is TRBJ1-2; D gene unclear. Trimming took off 4 bases at V and 8 bases at J, with 14 bases between the two ends. The CDR3 runs 12 residues. Looked up from germline, CDR1 is GTSNPN and CDR2 is SVGIG (reference sequence). The CDR3 sequence is CAWTNGAGGYTF. CDR3 in DNA: TGTGCCTGGACGAATGGTGCGGGAGGCTACACCTTC.

This chain uses TRBV2 with TRBJ2-4, with D possibly matching TRBD1 (6 bases). Germline V gene lookup returns CDR1 SNHLY and CDR2 FYNNEI. Trimming removed 9 bases at V and 4 bases at J, with 16 bases between. The CDR3 consists of 14 residues. The CDR3 reads CARATGPEKNIQYF. As DNA, the CDR3 is TGTGCCAGAGCCACAGGGCCTGAAAAAAACATTCAGTACTTC.

The chain carries TRBV11-3 and TRBJ2-7; tentatively, D is TRBD1 (5 bases). The CDR3 consists of 13 residues. V lost 4 bases and J 2 bases, leaving 9 bases between the germline ends. Germline values: CDR1 SGHNT, CDR2 YENEEA. The CDR3 DNA reads TGTGCCAGCAGCTCGGACACCACCTACGAGCAGTACTTC. Amino acid sequence: CASSSDTTYEQYF.

This clone is medium-sized (0.01 to 0.1%). The chain links TRBV10-3 to TRBJ2-6; D gene uncertain. From germline, CDR1 is ENHRY and CDR2 SYGVKD. V was shortened by 8 bases and J by 0 bases, with 8 bases between the two germline ends. The CDR3 extends over 14 amino acids. CDR3 nucleotide sequence: TGTGCCATCTCCGGAATCTCTGGGGCCAACGTCCTGACTTTC. Translated: CAISGISGANVLTF.

The count of this clone is one. The chain combines TRBV7-9 with TRBJ2-5, with D perhaps matching TRBD2 (6 bases). The CDR3 extends over 15 amino acids. The germline V and J ends were trimmed by 3 bases and 3 bases, with 14 bases remaining between them. Germline loops: CDR1 SEHNR, CDR2 FQNEAQ (reference sequence). CDR3 in amino acids: CASSLLGGRKETQYF. Here the CDR3 DNA reads TGTGCCAGCAGCTTGCTGGGGGGACGAAAAGAGACCCAGTACTTC. Drawing the rest from reference TRBV7-9 and TRBJ2-5, the complete variable domain is DTGVSQNPRHKITKRGQNVTFRCDPISEHNRLYWYRQTLGQGPEFLTYFQNEAQLEKSRLLSDRFSAERPKGSFSTLEIQRTEQGDSAMYLCASSLLGGRKETQYFGPGTRLLVL.

The chain recombines TRBV12-3 or TRBV12-4 with TRBJ2-7; D is perhaps TRBD1 or TRBD2 (7 bases each). The CDR3 loop spans 16 amino acids. V was cut by 5 bases and J by 3 bases, with 20 bases left in between. CDR3: CASSKQGGAAIYEQYF. The CDR3 region has the DNA TGTGCCAGCAGTAAGCAGGGGGGGGCAGCAATCTACGAGCAGTACTTC.

The CDR3 protein is CASIGGPPTAYGYTF. CDR3 coding DNA: TGTGCCAGCATCGGCGGGCCTCCAACTGCCTATGGCTACACCTTC. The chain uses TRBV6-1 and TRBJ1-2; unclear D gene. Germline V gene data show CDR1 as MNHNS and CDR2 as SASEGT. This CDR3 has 15 amino acids. Between the trimmed V and J ends, which lost 7 bases and 4 bases, there was a span of 19 bases.

The rearrangement joins TRBV20-1 to TRBJ2-7; D remains unclear. The V and J ends lost 0 bases and 1 base respectively, with 13 bases between them. CDR3 length equals 15 residues. Germline V gene data show CDR1 as DFQATT and CDR2 as SNEGSKA (reference sequence). The CDR3 reads CSARDQKRPSYEQYF. The CDR3 bases are TGCAGTGCTAGAGATCAGAAAAGGCCTTCCTACGAGCAGTACTTC.

This clone was seen at least ten times. It is likely a read error, because the conserved phenylalanine at the end of the CDR3 is missing. The chain uses TRBV7-2 and TRBJ1-2; D possibly corresponds to TRBD1 (5 bases). V lost 6 bases, J lost 8 bases, and 22 bases lay in between. Per the germline V gene, CDR1 is SGHTA and CDR2 is FQGNSA. The CDR3 is 15 amino acids. CDR3: CASSYKAKQENGYTL. The DNA of the CDR3 is TGTGCCAGCAGTTATAAGGCCAAACAGGAGAACGGCTACACCCTC.

The rearrangement joins TRBV6-2 or TRBV6-3 to TRBJ2-7, with 8 bases aligning to TRBD2. CDR3 length equals 16 residues. Trimming at V came to 2 bases and at J to 2 bases, leaving 8 bases not matched to a gene. CDR1 is MNHEY and CDR2 is SVGEGT in the germline V gene. The DNA of the CDR3 is TGTGCCAGCAGTTACCCCGGGACTAGAAATCCCTACGAGCAGTACTTC. Translating gives CASSYPGTRNPYEQYF.

This clone was counted only a few times. The chain joins TRBV6-1 to TRBJ2-7; D possibly corresponds to TRBD1 (5 bases). The CDR3 contains 15 residues. Germline assignment: CDR1 MNHNS and CDR2 SASEGT. Trimming left V 0 bases short and J 3 bases short, with 12 bases between. This CDR3 is CASSEAFQGGYEQYF. The CDR3 DNA sequence: TGTGCCAGCAGTGAAGCGTTCCAGGGTGGCTACGAGCAGTACTTC.

At least ten counts were recorded for this clone. V and J are TRBV4-2 and TRBJ1-3; D remains ambiguous. The CDR3 covers 18 residues. Germline V gene data show CDR1 as LGHNA and CDR2 as YNFKEQ. V was trimmed by 4 bases and J by 0 bases, leaving 19 bases between them. This CDR3 reads CASSLRTAGIYSGNTIYF. The CDR3, as DNA: TGTGCCAGCAGCCTGCGGACCGCCGGCATCTACTCTGGAAACACCATATATTTT.

The CDR3 nucleotides are TGTGCCACCAGTGAAGTACCGGGACTAGCGGGAGTAGTAGATACGCAGTATTTT. Translated, it gives CATSEVPGLAGVVDTQYF. The V call is TRBV24-1, the J call TRBJ2-3; TRBD2 aligns across 14 bases. J lost 5 bases, V lost 4 bases, and 10 bases had no gene match. CDR1 KGHDR and CDR2 SFDVKD come from the germline V gene. The CDR3 has 18 residues.

This clone showed up just once. The rearrangement uses TRBV20-1 and TRBJ2-7; maybe TRBD1 (5 bases). CDR3 length equals 12 residues. V was cut by 5 bases and J by 2 bases, with 10 bases left in between. CDR1 is DFQATT, CDR2 SNEGSKA, per germline (reference sequence). CDR3 DNA sequence: TGCAGTGCTGGGGCTCAGACCTACGAGCAGTACTTC. It yields the protein CSAGAQTYEQYF.

The table lists this clone with a count of one. The J gene is TRBJ2-7, the V gene TRBV20-1; D not certain. The V gene lost 2 bases and the J gene lost 0 bases, with 5 bases spanning the gap. Germline V gene lookup returns CDR1 DFQATT and CDR2 SNEGSKA (reference sequence). The CDR3 totals 12 residues. The CDR3 bases are TGCAGTGCTAGAAGCAGCTCCTACGAGCAGTACTTC. Amino acids: CSARSSSYEQYF.

This chain uses TRBV30 with TRBJ2-1; 7 bases are shared with TRBD2. Looked up from germline, CDR1 is GTSNPN and CDR2 is SVGIG (reference sequence). The CDR3 is 15 amino acids. The ends lost 2 bases at V and 8 bases at J; junction bases unmatched: 12. CDR3 loop: CAWSPPPTSKDEQFF. DNA of the CDR3: TGTGCCTGGAGTCCTCCCCCGACTAGCAAGGATGAGCAGTTCTTC.